The 20 T cell receptor beta chains below were found in one sample sequenced in a study of PD-L1 blockade in urothelial cancer. Produced via immunoSEQ multiplex PCR; TCRdb's table is partial and in-frame only. The sample shows about 100,000 clones, around 90% of them seen only once. The material was PBMCs, obtained around atezolizumab (anti-PD-L1) treatment. The receptors were sampled from a woman aged 80 or over with urothelial cancer.

The chain employs TRBV6-5 and TRBJ2-1, with 8 nucleotides matching TRBD1. V lost 5 bases to trimming and J lost 7 bases; unmatched junction nucleotides: 7. Germline values: CDR1 MNHEY, CDR2 SVGAGI. The CDR3 spans 14 residues. CDR3 protein: CASSKDRVLNEQFF. The CDR3 DNA sequence: TGTGCCAGCAGTAAGGACAGGGTTTTAAATGAGCAGTTCTTC.

The chain employs TRBV28 and TRBJ1-1; D perhaps matches TRBD1 (6 bases). Germline loops: CDR1 MDHEN, CDR2 SYDVKM. This CDR3 spans 14 amino acids. CDR3 sequence reads: CAVPSPQGRAEAFF. The DNA of the CDR3 is TGTGCGGTCCCATCCCCCCAGGGGAGGGCTGAAGCTTTCTTT. Based on the CDR3 plus reference TRBV28 and TRBJ1-1, the full variable domain is DVKVTQSSRYLVKRTGEKVFLECVQDMDHENMFWYRQDPGLGLRLIYFSYDVKMKEKGDIPEGYSVSREKKERFSLILESASTNQTSMYLCAVPSPQGRAEAFFGQGTRLTVV.

V usage is TRBV4-2 and J usage is TRBJ2-1; 12 nucleotides align to TRBD2. This CDR3 region has 15 residues. Trimming took 1 base from V and 10 from J; bases not matched to a gene: 5. Germline V gives CDR1 LGHNA, CDR2 YNFKEQ. The CDR3: CASSQVTGLAGEQFF. The CDR3 nucleotides are TGTGCCAGCAGCCAAGTCACGGGACTAGCGGGCGAGCAGTTCTTC.

The V call is TRBV19, the J call TRBJ2-2; D is uncertain. The germline V gene has CDR1 LNHDA and CDR2 SQIVND (reference sequence). Trimming cost V 8 bases and J 6 bases, with 7 bases left between them. The CDR3 has 11 amino acids. The CDR3 sequence is CASGEPGELFF. The CDR3 region has the DNA TGTGCCAGTGGAGAACCCGGGGAGCTGTTTTTT.

The chain couples TRBV9 to TRBJ2-7, with D tentatively TRBD1 (5 bases). The V end was cut by 3 bases, the J end by 9 bases, with 13 bases between. This CDR3 comprises 12 residues. Germline CDR1 reads SGDLS; CDR2 reads YYNGEE. The CDR3 spells CASSASSGLQYF. The CDR3 DNA is TGTGCCAGCAGCGCCAGTTCAGGGTTGCAGTACTTC.

V usage is TRBV30 and J usage is TRBJ2-7; 7 bases are shared with TRBD1. Looked up from germline, CDR1 is GTSNPN and CDR2 is SVGIG (reference sequence). With 2 bases clipped from V and 4 bases from J, the junction kept 5 bases outside the gene matches. This CDR3 has 13 amino acids. The DNA of the CDR3 is TGTGCCTGGAGTCCGGGACAGACATACGAGCAGTACTTC. This sequence encodes CAWSPGQTYEQYF.

The J gene is TRBJ2-7, the V gene TRBV5-1; a possible D gene is TRBD1 (6 bases). This CDR3 has 14 amino acids. The germline V gene encodes CDR1 SGHRS and CDR2 YFSETQ. V dropped 2 bases and J dropped 2 bases, with 11 bases sitting between them. Written as DNA, the CDR3 is TGCGCCAGCAGCTTCGGACAGTACCCCTACGAGCAGTACTTC. This gives the protein CASSFGQYPYEQYF.

The V call is TRBV10-1, the J call TRBJ1-1; D perhaps matches TRBD1 (5 bases). Looked up from germline, CDR1 is WNHNN and CDR2 is SYGVQD (reference sequence). Trimming cost V 6 bases and J 2 bases, with 10 bases left between them. The CDR3 spans 13 residues. CDR3 in DNA: TGCGCCAGCAGACGCGGGGCAAACACTGAAGCTTTCTTT. Translating gives CASRRGANTEAFF.

This chain links TRBV5-1 with TRBJ2-3, with 8 positions matching TRBD1. This CDR3 contains 14 residues. Germline CDR1 and CDR2: SGHRS and YFSETQ. J lost 4 bases, V lost 0 bases, and 1 base had no gene match. CDR3 DNA sequence: TGCGCCAGCAGCTTGGGACAGGGGTCAGATACGCAGTATTTT. It is translated as CASSLGQGSDTQYF.

The gene calls are TRBV29-1 and TRBJ2-1; tentatively, D is TRBD2 (6 bases). Trimming left V 7 bases short and J 3 bases short, with 13 bases between. This CDR3 contains 13 residues. Looked up from germline, CDR1 is SQVTM and CDR2 is ANQGSEA. CDR3 sequence (DNA): TGCAGCGATGGGGGGAGGCTCTACAATGAGCAGTTCTTC. This encodes CSDGGRLYNEQFF.

The V and J genes are TRBV5-1 and TRBJ1-1, with 7 nucleotides matching TRBD1. This CDR3 contains 17 residues. Trimming at V came to 4 bases and at J to 0 bases, leaving 12 bases not matched to a gene. CDR1 and CDR2 from the germline V gene are SGHRS and YFSETQ. CDR3 nucleotide sequence: TGCGCCAGCAGCGGGGGGTGGGACAGTCACATGAACACTGAAGCTTTCTTT. Translation gives CASSGGWDSHMNTEAFF.

CDR3 coding DNA: TGTGCCAGCAGCTCCTCTAGCGGGACGGGCAATGAGCAGTTCTTC. Translation: CASSSSSGTGNEQFF. This chain connects TRBV7-3 to TRBJ2-1, with 9 bases identical to TRBD2. This CDR3 contains 15 residues. V shed 4 bases, J shed 6 bases, and the junction held 7 bases outside the gene matches. From germline, CDR1 is SGHTA and CDR2 FQGTGA.

This clone was counted a single time. The CDR3 nucleotides are TGTGCCAGTAGTCCACGAACGGTGAGCTCCTACAATGAGCAGTTCTTC. Translated, it gives CASSPRTVSSYNEQFF. The gene calls are TRBV19 and TRBJ2-1; D call uncertain. CDR1 and CDR2 (germline): LNHDA, SQIVND (reference sequence). V was clipped by 5 bases and J by 0 bases, with 14 bases between them. The CDR3 sequence is 16 residues long.

This rearrangement joins TRBV5-3 to TRBJ2-7, with TRBD2 matching 9 bases. TRBV5-3 belongs to the ORF category, with a function that is uncertain. The trim removed 3 bases at V and 4 bases at J, leaving 8 bases unmatched. The CDR3 sequence is 15 residues long. CDR3 DNA: TGTGCCAGAAGCTCTACTAGGACTAGCGAGTACGAGCAGTACTTC. Encoded protein: CARSSTRTSEYEQYF.

The chain employs TRBV5-4 and TRBJ2-2; TRBD2 aligns across 8 bases. CDR1 is SGHNT and CDR2 is YYREEE in the germline V gene (reference sequence). The CDR3 runs to 16 residues. Trimming at V came to 4 bases and at J to 2 bases, leaving 7 bases not matched to a gene. The CDR3 reads CASSPGGRTNTGELFF. Written as DNA, the CDR3 is TGTGCCAGCAGCCCGGGGGGGAGAACCAACACCGGGGAGCTGTTTTTT.

CDR3 coding DNA: TGTGCCAGCAGGTTACAGGGCGCGGGAAACACCATATATTTT. It translates to CASRLQGAGNTIYF. V gene TRBV27 combines with J gene TRBJ1-3; a weak D match, TRBD1 (6 bases). V shed 6 bases and J shed 4 bases, with 13 bases lying between them. CDR1 is MNHEY and CDR2 is SMNVEV in the germline V gene (reference sequence). The CDR3 is made up of 14 amino acids.

The V call is TRBV19, the J call TRBJ2-1; 13 positions match TRBD2. CDR1 and CDR2 (germline): LNHDA, SQIVND (reference sequence). This CDR3 is built from 15 residues. The V and J ends lost 5 bases and 6 bases, in that order; junction bases with no gene match: 4. The CDR3 here is CASSLTSGRVNEQFF. CDR3 coding DNA: TGTGCCAGTAGTCTCACTAGCGGGAGGGTCAATGAGCAGTTCTTC.

Of note for this clone: One junction end does not reproduce the germline sequence, and a read error may be involved. This chain joins TRBV5-6 and TRBJ1-2; D perhaps matches TRBD1 (5 bases). In germline, CDR1 is SGHDT, CDR2 YYEEEE. This CDR3 comprises 13 residues. CDR3 DNA: TGTGCCAGCAGTTTGGGGCAGGGTGAACTTTACACCTTC. This translates into CASSLGQGELYTF.

The genes are TRBV5-1 and TRBJ2-1, with 8 bases fitting TRBD1. This CDR3 region has 15 residues. The germline gives CDR1 SGHRS, CDR2 YFSETQ. V lost 3 bases and J lost 5; bases outside the gene matches: 7. The CDR3 loop reads CASSSIRGPDNEQFF. The CDR3 DNA reads TGCGCCAGCAGCTCCATCAGGGGGCCCGACAATGAGCAGTTCTTC.

The chain is built from TRBV28 and TRBJ2-7; possibly TRBD1 for D (7 bases). V was pared by 5 bases and J by 2 bases, with 16 bases between. Germline CDR1 and CDR2: MDHEN and SYDVKM. CDR3 size: 15 residues. CDR3 sequence (DNA): TGTGCCAGCAGTGCCTCAGGGGGGAGACCCTACGAGCAGTACTTC. Encoded protein: CASSASGGRPYEQYF.